Listed below are T cell receptor beta chains from one sample, sequenced in a study of neurological immune-mediated disorders. TCRdb itself ran the 5' RACE reads through MiXCR, one entry per CDR3 protein. The table shows 66,000 or so distinct CDR3 sequences, with roughly 5.6% occurring only once. Material for sequencing was PBMCs. These receptors all stem from a woman aged 30 to 39 with multiple sclerosis. The CDR3 runs from the conserved cysteine through the conserved F or W. Fields, in order: clone size, V gene, D gene, CDR3 length, J gene, CDR3 DNA, CDR3 protein. D genes are given only for firm matches. Size values are once, few and many counts, or a class for expanded clones, and some rows have none.

many	TRBV12-3/TRBV12-4	.	15	TRBJ2-1	TGTGCCAGCAGCTTCCCCCTATCGGGCTACAATGAGCAGTTCTTC	CASSFPLSGYNEQFF
few	TRBV20-1	TRBD1	15	TRBJ1-1	TGCAGTGCTAGAGATGGAGGGGGCGCTAGGACTGAAGCTTTCTTT	CSARDGGGARTEAFF
many	TRBV5-5	.	13	TRBJ2-5	TGTGCCAGCAGCTCAATTATCGGAGAGACCCAGTACTTC	CASSSIIGETQYF
many	TRBV29-1	TRBD2	14	TRBJ2-1	TGCAGCGTTGAACGAGCGGGGGGGCCCAATGAGCAGTTCTTC	CSVERAGGPNEQFF
many	TRBV12-3/TRBV12-4	.	13	TRBJ1-5	TGTGCCAGCAGTTTACGGGAGGGTCAGCCCCAGCATTTT	CASSLREGQPQHF
many	TRBV29-1	.	10	TRBJ1-1	TGCAGCGTTGAAGGCGGGAGGGCTTTCTTT	CSVEGGRAFF
many	TRBV10-3	.	15	TRBJ1-3	TGTGCCATCACCCCCGGGGTTAGTACTGGAAACACCATATATTTT	CAITPGVSTGNTIYF
many	TRBV4-2	.	15	TRBJ2-2	TGTGCCAGCAGCCAACCGGAAGGGGGAACCGGGGAGCTGTTTTTT	CASSQPEGGTGELFF
.	TRBV5-1	TRBD1	16	TRBJ2-3	TGCGCCAGCAGCTTGGAGTTGGGACAGGGGACAGATACGCAGTATTTT	CASSLELGQGTDTQYF
many	TRBV27	.	15	TRBJ1-2	TGTGCCAGCAGTTCGGGGGGGGCCCGGCTCTATGGCTACACCTTC	CASSSGGARLYGYTF
few	TRBV20-1	.	15	TRBJ1-5	TGCAGTGCTAGAGTCGCGCCGGAGCAAGGTCAGCCCCAGCATTTT	CSARVAPEQGQPQHF
.	TRBV15	.	15	TRBJ1-4	TGTGCCACCAGCAGAGAGAGACAGAGCACAGGAAAACTGTTTTTT	CATSRERQSTGKLFF
many	TRBV5-1	.	12	TRBJ1-1	TGCGCCAGCAGCTTCGGGAACACTGAAGCTTTCTTT	CASSFGNTEAFF
many	TRBV5-1	TRBD1	15	TRBJ2-5	TGCGCCAGCAAAGATACCGGGACAGTTCCGGAGACCCAGTACTTC	CASKDTGTVPETQYF
many	TRBV7-9	.	14	TRBJ2-2	TGTGCCAGCAGCCTCCCCCTGGACACCGGGGAGCTGTTTTTT	CASSLPLDTGELFF
many	TRBV7-2	TRBD2	14	TRBJ2-7	TGTGCCAGCAGCATTACTAGCGGGGGTTACGAGCAGTACTTC	CASSITSGGYEQYF
many	TRBV5-1	.	19	TRBJ1-2	TGCGCCAGCAGCTTGGCTCCGGACGCGGGGAGCCGCCCTTTGTATGGCTACACCTTC	CASSLAPDAGSRPLYGYTF
many	TRBV29-1	.	13	TRBJ1-2	TGCAGCGTTGTAAGACAGACCAACTATGGCTACACCTTC	CSVVRQTNYGYTF
many	TRBV5-1	.	16	TRBJ2-1	TGCGCCAGCAGCTGGGGGGAGGCAGTCATCAGCAATGAGCAGTTCTTC	CASSWGEAVISNEQFF
many	TRBV29-1	TRBD1	12	TRBJ2-2	TGCAGCGTGACAGGGAGAACCGGGGAGCTGTTTTTT	CSVTGRTGELFF
.	TRBV3-1	TRBD2	13	TRBJ2-3	TGTGCCAGCCGTAGCGGGGGGGCAGATACGCAGTATTTT	CASRSGGADTQYF
.	TRBV29-1	.	14	TRBJ2-6	TGCAGCGTTGTCGGGGGATCTGGGGCCAACGTCCTGACTTTC	CSVVGGSGANVLTF
many	TRBV12-3/TRBV12-4	.	12	TRBJ1-5	TGTGCCAGCAGTTTAGTCCCCCAGCCCCAGCATTTT	CASSLVPQPQHF
many	TRBV7-2	.	15	TRBJ2-7	TGTGCCAGCAGCTTTTTATCCAGGGGTTACTACGAGCAGTACTTC	CASSFLSRGYYEQYF
many	TRBV10-3	TRBD1	12	TRBJ2-5	TGTGCCACATCGGGACAGCAAGAGACCCAGTACTTC	CATSGQQETQYF
many	TRBV5-6	.	14	TRBJ1-2	TGTGCCAGCAGCTTGGAGGGGGAGGACTATGGCTACACCTTC	CASSLEGEDYGYTF
many	TRBV5-1	.	13	TRBJ2-2	TGCGCCAGCAGTGGACAGAACACCGGGGAGCTGTTTTTT	CASSGQNTGELFF
few	TRBV28	TRBD2	16	TRBJ2-5	TGTGCCAGCAGCCAGGGACTAGCGGAGCCCCAAGAGACCCAGTACTTC	CASSQGLAEPQETQYF
many	TRBV5-1	TRBD1	15	TRBJ2-1	TGCGCCAGCAGCTTGACCGGGACAGGGCTCGGTGAGCAGTTCTTC	CASSLTGTGLGEQFF
many	TRBV3-1	.	16	TRBJ2-7	TGTGCCAGCAGCCAAGTAGGTGGGGGGCTCCGAGACGAGCAGTACTTC	CASSQVGGGLRDEQYF
many	TRBV20-1	.	14	TRBJ2-5	TGCAGTGCTAGAGAAGGCGATGGCCAAGAGACCCAGTACTTC	CSAREGDGQETQYF
.	TRBV7-6	TRBD1	13	TRBJ1-2	TGTGCCAGCAGCCACGGACAGGGATACGGCTACACCTTC	CASSHGQGYGYTF
many	TRBV20-1	TRBD2	12	TRBJ2-1	TGCAGTGCTAGACTAGCGGACAATGAGCAGTTCTTC	CSARLADNEQFF
few	TRBV7-9	.	14	TRBJ1-4	TGTGCCAGCAGCTTTCGCGGCGTCAATGAAAAACTGTTTTTT	CASSFRGVNEKLFF
many	TRBV20-1	.	14	TRBJ2-3	TGCAGTGCTAGGACTTTTGGGGCACTGGAAACGCAGTATTTT	CSARTFGALETQYF
many	TRBV5-1	TRBD2	15	TRBJ2-3	TGCGCCAGCAGTCGAGCGGGGGGGCGGACAGATACGCAGTATTTT	CASSRAGGRTDTQYF
many	TRBV6-6	.	13	TRBJ1-1	TGTGCCAGCAGTCTGGGACCTAAGAATGAAGCTTTCTTT	CASSLGPKNEAFF
few	TRBV5-8	.	15	TRBJ2-1	TGTGCCAGCAGCTTGGGGGACTTCTCCTACAATGAGCAGTTCTTC	CASSLGDFSYNEQFF
many	TRBV20-1	.	14	TRBJ2-5	TGCAGTGCTTATTCTCCAGGGGTCATGGAGACCCAGTACTTC	CSAYSPGVMETQYF
many	TRBV4-2	.	14	TRBJ2-2	TGTGCCAGCAGCCAAGATTGGGGAACCGGGGAGCTGTTTTTT	CASSQDWGTGELFF
many	TRBV27	TRBD2	15	TRBJ2-7	TGTGCCAGCAGGCCCTCAGCGGGGAGCTCCTACGAGCAGTACTTC	CASRPSAGSSYEQYF
many	TRBV20-1	.	13	TRBJ1-1	TGCAGTGCTCACCGACCCATGAACACTGAAGCTTTCTTT	CSAHRPMNTEAFF
many	TRBV20-1	TRBD1	17	TRBJ2-7	TGCAGTGCTAGAGATCCACAGGGGGCAGGTAGTATCTACGAGCAGTACTTC	CSARDPQGAGSIYEQYF
many	TRBV27	.	16	TRBJ1-4	TGTGCCAGCAGTTTCAACGGAGGGGTGGCGAATGAAAAACTGTTTTTT	CASSFNGGVANEKLFF
many	TRBV20-1	.	12	TRBJ1-3	TGCAGTGCGGGGAGGGGAATGGACACCATATATTTT	CSAGRGMDTIYF
many	TRBV6-5	.	12	TRBJ1-5	TGTGCCAGTGGGGATAGCAATCAGCCCCAGCATTTT	CASGDSNQPQHF
.	TRBV7-6	.	14	TRBJ2-1	TGTGCCAGCAGCTTTCCGGGGGCGTACAATGAGCAGTTCTTC	CASSFPGAYNEQFF
many	TRBV6-5	TRBD1	14	TRBJ1-5	TGTGCCAGCAGCCAAACAGGGGAGGTGGAGCCCCAGCATTTT	CASSQTGEVEPQHF
many	TRBV20-1	.	13	TRBJ1-4	TGCAGTGCTAGATTCTCCGAACGGGAAAAACTGTTTTTT	CSARFSEREKLFF
many	TRBV12-3/TRBV12-4	.	12	TRBJ1-2	TGTGCCAGCACTTCAGGGGTCCATGGCTACACCTTC	CASTSGVHGYTF
many	TRBV20-1	.	13	TRBJ1-4	TGCAGTGCTCTAGGGCAGGGGCATGAAAAACTGTTTTTT	CSALGQGHEKLFF